The sequence of this T cell receptor beta chain was determined in a study of response to subunit inactivated influenza vaccine. Notes on the study in general: That few new T cells are recruited by each seasonal influenza vaccination was the authors' suggestion.

The CDR3 is made up of 13 amino acids. With V trimmed by 4 bases and J by 3 bases, 1 base remained unmatched. TCRdb reprocessed the RT-PCR reads via MiXCR and lists one record per CDR3 protein. The sample contains under 500,000 distinct CDR3 sequences, approximately 11% of which appear only once. This clonotype has at least ten counts. The antigen remains unidentified. This chain uses TRBV12-3 or TRBV12-4 with TRBJ2-7, with 9 bases aligning to TRBD2. The material sequenced was PBMCs from blood, taken roughly 45 days after vaccination. The TCR was taken from a middle-aged man who received an inactivated influenza vaccine. For the CDR3, the DNA is TGTGCCAGCAGTTCTAGCGGGAACTACGAGCAGTACTTC. As protein: CASSSSGNYEQYF.